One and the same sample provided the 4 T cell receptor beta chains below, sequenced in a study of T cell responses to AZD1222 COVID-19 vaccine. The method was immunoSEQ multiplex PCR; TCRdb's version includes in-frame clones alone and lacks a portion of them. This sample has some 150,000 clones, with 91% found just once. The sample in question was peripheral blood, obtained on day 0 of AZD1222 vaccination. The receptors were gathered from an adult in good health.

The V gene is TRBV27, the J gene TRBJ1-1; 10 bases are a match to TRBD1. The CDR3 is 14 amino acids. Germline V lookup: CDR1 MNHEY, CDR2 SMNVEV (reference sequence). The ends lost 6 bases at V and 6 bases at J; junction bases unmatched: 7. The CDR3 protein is CASSPDRGIPEAFF. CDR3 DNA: TGTGCCAGCAGCCCGGACAGGGGGATCCCTGAAGCTTTCTTT.

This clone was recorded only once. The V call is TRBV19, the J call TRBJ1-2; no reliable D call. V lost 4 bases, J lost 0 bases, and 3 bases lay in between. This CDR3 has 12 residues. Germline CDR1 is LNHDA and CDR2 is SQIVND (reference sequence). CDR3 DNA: TGTGCCAGTAGTACTTCTAACTATGGCTACACCTTC. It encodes CASSTSNYGYTF.

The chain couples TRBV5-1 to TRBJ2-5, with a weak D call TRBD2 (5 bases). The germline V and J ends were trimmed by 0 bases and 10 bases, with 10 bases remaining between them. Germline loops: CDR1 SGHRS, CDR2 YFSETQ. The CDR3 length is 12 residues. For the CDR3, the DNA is TGCGCCAGCAGCTTGGCTAGCACTAACCAGTACTTC. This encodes CASSLASTNQYF.

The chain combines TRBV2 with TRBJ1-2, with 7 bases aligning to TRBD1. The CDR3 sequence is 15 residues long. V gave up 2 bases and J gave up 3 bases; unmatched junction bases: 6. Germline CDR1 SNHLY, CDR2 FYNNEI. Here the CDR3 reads CASSESAGGDYGYTF. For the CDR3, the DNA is TGTGCCAGCAGTGAATCGGCAGGGGGGGACTATGGCTACACCTTC.